These 30 T cell receptor beta chains were sequenced from one sample in a study of blood T cell repertoires in COVID-19. TCRdb keeps only in-frame clones here, not all; method: immunoSEQ multiplex PCR. Of about 180,000 clones listed, 65% to 90% are singletons. Sequenced material: peripheral blood. The receptors come from a human donor in a cohort sampled during active COVID-19.

The chain employs TRBV7-9 and TRBJ2-3, with TRBD2 matching over 8 bases. This CDR3 contains 16 residues. The ends lost 5 bases at V and 0 bases at J; junction bases unmatched: 7. Germline values: CDR1 SEHNR, CDR2 FQNEAQ (reference sequence). Here the CDR3 reads CASSPGVAGSTDTQYF. As DNA, the CDR3 is TGTGCCAGCAGCCCCGGGGTAGCGGGAAGCACAGATACGCAGTATTTT. The whole variable domain, filled in from reference TRBV7-9 and TRBJ2-3, reads DTGVSQNPRHKITKRGQNVTFRCDPISEHNRLYWYRQTLGQGPEFLTYFQNEAQLEKSRLLSDRFSAERPKGSFSTLEIQRTEQGDSAMYLCASSPGVAGSTDTQYFGPGTRLTVL.

The V call is TRBV15, the J call TRBJ1-1; possible D gene TRBD1, 6 bases. The CDR3 extends over 14 amino acids. In germline, CDR1 is LNHNV, CDR2 YYDKDF (reference sequence). V lost 0 bases to trimming and J lost 6 bases, with 11 bases between them. For the CDR3, the DNA is TGTGCCACCAGCAGAGATCGTGGGGGCCCTGAAGCTTTCTTT. It encodes CATSRDRGGPEAFF. Based on the CDR3 plus reference TRBV15 and TRBJ1-1, the full variable domain is DAMVIQNPRYQVTQFGKPVTLSCSQTLNHNVMYWYQQKSSQAPKLLFHYYDKDFNNEADTPDNFQSRRPNTSFCFLDIRSPGLGDTAMYLCATSRDRGGPEAFFGQGTRLTVV.

The chain employs TRBV19 and TRBJ2-1, with TRBD1 as a possible D gene (6 bases). Germline V CDR1 and CDR2: LNHDA, SQIVND (reference sequence). CDR3 size: 14 residues. V was pared by 7 bases and J by 4 bases, with 14 bases between. The CDR3 nucleotides read TGTGCCAGTAAAGGGCAGGGGATTTACAATGAGCAGTTCTTC. It yields the protein CASKGQGIYNEQFF.

The chain is built from TRBV29-1 and TRBJ1-2; 8 positions agree with TRBD1. There are 16 residues in the CDR3. With V trimmed by 7 bases and J by 1 base, 14 bases remained unmatched. Germline CDR1 reads SQVTM; CDR2 reads ANQGSEA. Written as DNA, the CDR3 is TGCAGCGCTGTAGGGACAGGTAGAACTCATAACTATGGCTACACCTTC. This codes for CSAVGTGRTHNYGYTF.

The V gene is TRBV6-1, the J gene TRBJ2-4; the match to TRBD1 covers 9 bases. The CDR3 has 16 amino acids. CDR1 is MNHNS, CDR2 SASEGT, per germline. Trimming removed 1 base from V and 2 bases from J; junction bases left unmatched: 3. CDR3 residues: CASSEGGTGSKNIQYF. The CDR3 coding sequence is TGTGCCAGCAGTGAAGGGGGGACAGGGTCCAAAAACATTCAGTACTTC.

The chain combines TRBV4-1 with TRBJ1-5; D not resolved. The CDR3 covers 15 residues. From germline, CDR1 is MGHRA and CDR2 YSYEKL. V was clipped by 0 bases and J by 0 bases, with 6 bases between them. The CDR3 DNA reads TGCGCCAGCAGCCAAGAAACATATAGCAATCAGCCCCAGCATTTT. Amino acid sequence: CASSQETYSNQPQHF.

The V and J genes are TRBV28 and TRBJ1-5; weak D call: TRBD1 (6 bases). Per the germline V gene, CDR1 is MDHEN and CDR2 is SYDVKM. This CDR3 has 15 amino acids. Between the trimmed V and J ends, which lost 8 bases and 3 bases, there was a span of 17 bases. The CDR3 region is CASSTPGQINQPQHF. In nucleotides, the CDR3 is TGTGCCAGCTCTACCCCCGGACAGATCAATCAGCCCCAGCATTTT.

The rearrangement links TRBV12-3 or TRBV12-4 to TRBJ1-3, with no clear D. The CDR3 has 12 residues. The V and J ends lost 3 bases and 4 bases respectively, with 4 bases between them. CDR3 in amino acids: CASSFRGNTIYF. CDR3 DNA sequence: TGTGCCAGCAGTTTCAGGGGAAACACCATATATTTT.

The J gene is TRBJ1-1, the V gene TRBV3-1 (or the pseudogene TRBV3-2); D is undetermined. The germline gives CDR1 LGHDT, CDR2 YNNKEL (reference sequence). The CDR3 runs to 14 residues. V lost 2 bases and J lost 4, with 11 bases in between. The CDR3 spells CASSQRDSGTEAFF. The CDR3, as DNA: TGTGCCAGCAGCCAACGGGATTCCGGCACTGAAGCTTTCTTT.

This sequence joins TRBV18 and TRBJ2-7; D uncertain. Trimming removed 2 bases at V and 2 bases at J, with 13 bases between. CDR1 is KGHSH and CDR2 is LQKENI in the germline V gene. The CDR3 loop spans 15 amino acids. The DNA for the CDR3 is TGTGCCAGCTCACCATCTTCAGACACAACCTACGAGCAGTACTTC. Amino acid sequence: CASSPSSDTTYEQYF.

This clone appeared a single time. The chain combines TRBV7-6 with TRBJ2-3; weak D call: TRBD2 (6 bases). V was cut by 1 base and J by 2 bases, with 16 bases left in between. The CDR3 runs to 17 residues. Germline assignment: CDR1 SGHVS and CDR2 FNYEAQ. CDR3 in amino acids: CASSLGPGLAHTDTQYF. CDR3 DNA sequence: TGTGCCAGCAGCTTAGGACCGGGACTCGCCCACACAGATACGCAGTATTTT.

The chain joins TRBV7-9 to TRBJ1-2; D call uncertain. The V gene lost 5 bases and the J gene lost 1 base, with 8 bases spanning the gap. Germline loops: CDR1 SEHNR, CDR2 FQNEAQ (reference sequence). The CDR3 consists of 13 residues. CDR3 residues: CASSLTVNYGYTF. The CDR3 DNA follows: TGTGCCAGCAGCCTTACAGTTAACTATGGCTACACCTTC.

This chain connects TRBV2 to TRBJ1-3; 7 positions match TRBD1. The V segment lost 4 bases and the J segment 0 bases; nucleotides outside the gene matches: 0. In germline, CDR1 is SNHLY, CDR2 FYNNEI. This CDR3 contains 14 residues. The CDR3 spells CASSGQGSGNTIYF. CDR3 coding DNA: TGTGCCAGCAGTGGACAGGGCTCTGGAAACACCATATATTTT. Full variable domain (rest looked up from reference TRBV2 and TRBJ1-3): EPEVTQTPSHQVTQMGQEVILRCVPISNHLYFYWYRQILGQKVEFLVSFYNNEISEKSEIFDDQFSVERPDGSNFTLKIRSTKLEDSAMYFCASSGQGSGNTIYFGEGSWLTVV.

The chain couples TRBV5-6 to TRBJ2-7; 10 bases are a match to TRBD1. The CDR3 is 14 amino acids. Germline CDR1 is SGHDT and CDR2 is YYEEEE. Trimming removed 1 base from V and 3 bases from J; junction bases left unmatched: 1. CDR3 loop: CASSLRDRGYEQYF. The CDR3 region has the DNA TGTGCCAGCAGCTTGCGGGACAGGGGCTACGAGCAGTACTTC.

This clone was picked up one time. This chain connects TRBV5-1 to TRBJ2-5; TRBD1 aligns across 9 bases. Germline CDR1 and CDR2: SGHRS and YFSETQ. The CDR3 extends over 14 amino acids. V trimming: 2 bases; J trimming: 2 bases; junction bases outside the gene matches: 1. As DNA, the CDR3 is TGCGCCAGCAGCTTCGGGACAGGGCAAGAGACCCAGTACTTC. Its protein is CASSFGTGQETQYF. Supplemented by reference TRBV5-1 and TRBJ2-5, the full variable domain reads KAGVTQTPRYLIKTRGQQVTLSCSPISGHRSVSWYQQTPGQGLQFLFEYFSETQRNKGNFPGRFSGRQFSNSRSEMNVSTLELGDSALYLCASSFGTGQETQYFGPGTRLLVL.

The genes are TRBV5-1 and TRBJ2-5, with 7 nucleotides matching TRBD2. Germline V gives CDR1 SGHRS, CDR2 YFSETQ. Losses at the gene ends were 0 bases for V and 2 bases for J; bases not matched to a gene: 7. CDR3 length: 16 residues. Here the CDR3 DNA reads TGCGCCAGCAGCTTGGAACGGGGAGGGTCTCAAGAGACCCAGTACTTC. Translation gives CASSLERGGSQETQYF.

This clone was seen only a few times. The gene calls are TRBV27 and TRBJ1-1, with a tentative D call TRBD1 (5 bases). V was clipped by 10 bases and J by 4 bases, with 10 bases between them. The germline V gene encodes CDR1 MNHEY and CDR2 SMNVEV (reference sequence). This CDR3 region has 11 residues. The CDR3: CATQGSTEAFF. The CDR3, as DNA: TGTGCCACCCAGGGAAGCACTGAAGCTTTCTTT.

The V and J genes are TRBV6-5 and TRBJ1-3; tentatively, D is TRBD1 (5 bases). V lost 5 bases to trimming and J lost 2 bases, with 10 bases between them. The CDR3 length is 14 residues. Germline values: CDR1 MNHEY, CDR2 SVGAGI. The CDR3 loop is CASSPGRAGNTIYF. The CDR3 nucleotides are TGTGCCAGCAGTCCAGGGAGGGCTGGAAACACCATATATTTT.

V usage is TRBV9 and J usage is TRBJ1-4, with D possibly being TRBD1 (5 bases). The ends were cut back, 2 bases at V and 8 bases at J, with 16 bases in the middle. Germline V gene sequence: CDR1 SGDLS, CDR2 YYNGEE. The CDR3 extends over 15 amino acids. CDR3 nucleotide sequence: TGTGCCAGCAGCGTTGGTGGCCAGGGTGGAGAAAAACTGTTTTTT. It is translated as CASSVGGQGGEKLFF.

For the CDR3, the DNA is TGTGCCAGCTCAGGGACAGGGTCCTATGGCTACACCTTC. Translating gives CASSGTGSYGYTF. The rearrangement uses TRBV18 and TRBJ1-2, with 9 bases aligning to TRBD1. The V gene end was trimmed by 5 bases and the J gene end by 4 bases; junction bases not matched to a gene: 2. Germline V gene sequence: CDR1 KGHSH, CDR2 LQKENI. The CDR3 totals 13 residues.

This clone was detected once. The chain employs TRBV19 and TRBJ1-1; 8 bases are shared with TRBD1. V shed 4 bases and J 2 bases; nucleotides not matched to a gene: 6. The CDR3 runs to 15 residues. Germline V gene lookup returns CDR1 LNHDA and CDR2 SQIVND (reference sequence). The CDR3 here is CASSTPGTGNTEAFF. CDR3 bases: TGTGCCAGTAGTACCCCCGGGACAGGAAACACTGAAGCTTTCTTT.

This sequence joins TRBV27 and TRBJ2-1, with 9 bases lining up with TRBD2. Germline V gene sequence: CDR1 MNHEY, CDR2 SMNVEV (reference sequence). Trimming at V came to 5 bases and at J to 0 bases, leaving 11 bases not matched to a gene. The CDR3 contains 18 residues. The CDR3 DNA reads as TGTGCCAGCAGTACATCCGGGACTAGCCGTCGCTCCTACAATGAGCAGTTCTTC. It codes for CASSTSGTSRRSYNEQFF.

On this clone itself: One end of the junction does not line up with germline, which may come from a read error. This sequence joins TRBV4-1 and TRBJ1-1; TRBD1 aligns across 11 bases. The CDR3 extends over 17 amino acids. Germline V CDR1 and CDR2: MGHRA, YSYEKL. This CDR3 is CASSPGTGGFLNPEAFF. The CDR3 DNA reads as TGCGCCAGCAGCCCCGGGACAGGGGGATTCTTGAACCCTGAAGCTTTCTTT.

This clone was recorded only once. The chain couples TRBV6-5 to TRBJ2-6; 7 bases are a match to TRBD2. Trimming cost V 1 base and J 2 bases; bases outside gene matches: 2. The CDR3 is 16 residues long. Looked up from germline, CDR1 is MNHEY and CDR2 is SVGAGI. CDR3 loop: CASSYWGGTGANVLTF. The CDR3 region has the DNA TGTGCCAGCAGTTACTGGGGAGGGACTGGGGCCAACGTCCTGACTTTC.

The genes are TRBV4-1 and TRBJ2-7, with TRBD1 identical over 11 bases. V lost 4 bases and J lost 3; bases outside the gene matches: 5. There are 15 residues in the CDR3. Per the germline V gene, CDR1 is MGHRA and CDR2 is YSYEKL. The CDR3 loop is CASSLRGTGGYEQYF. DNA of the CDR3: TGCGCCAGCAGCCTTCGCGGGACAGGGGGCTACGAGCAGTACTTC.

The rearrangement uses TRBV11-2 and TRBJ2-7; D gene unclear. Trimming shortened V by 3 bases and J by 0 bases, and 9 bases separated the two germline ends. This CDR3 has 14 residues. The V gene's germline CDR1 is SGHAT and CDR2 FQNNGV. CDR3 loop: CASSFASSSYEQYF. The CDR3 coding sequence is TGTGCCAGCAGCTTCGCATCGAGCTCCTACGAGCAGTACTTC.

The V gene is TRBV28, the J gene TRBJ1-2, with TRBD1 matching over 7 bases. The CDR3 loop spans 14 amino acids. V shed 2 bases and J 4 bases; nucleotides not matched to a gene: 4. Per germline, CDR1 MDHEN and CDR2 SYDVKM. The CDR3 coding sequence is TGTGCCAGCAGTTTAACTGGACAGGCCTATGGCTACACCTTC. Its translation: CASSLTGQAYGYTF.

This sequence joins TRBV19 and TRBJ1-2, with D possibly TRBD1 on 5 matching bases. The CDR3 is 13 amino acids. CDR1 LNHDA and CDR2 SQIVND come from the germline V gene (reference sequence). Trimming left V 5 bases short and J 2 bases short, with 9 bases between. This CDR3 is CASSVDRNYGYTF. The CDR3 nucleotides read TGTGCCAGTAGTGTCGACAGAAACTATGGCTACACCTTC.

The V gene is TRBV7-2, the J gene TRBJ2-7, with 14 nucleotides matching TRBD2. Germline V CDR1 and CDR2: SGHTA, FQGNSA. The CDR3 is made up of 18 amino acids. V dropped 4 bases and J dropped 1; count of bases not matched to a gene: 9. CDR3 in DNA: TGTGCCAGCAGCTCGGGACTAGCGGGGGCCCTATTTTCCTACGAGCAGTACTTC. It is translated as CASSSGLAGALFSYEQYF.

This clone turned up a few times. Other DNA sequences in this specimen translate into the identical CDR3. The CDR3 protein is CASSLGGGSYEQYF. CDR3 in DNA: TGTGCCAGCAGCTTAGGCGGGGGCTCCTACGAGCAGTACTTC. The chain employs TRBV7-2 and TRBJ2-7, with 7 nucleotides matching TRBD2. The V and J ends lost 1 base and 0 bases, in that order; junction bases with no gene match: 0. Germline values: CDR1 SGHTA, CDR2 FQGNSA. The CDR3 consists of 14 residues.